This TCR beta chain was found in a study of blood T cell repertoires in COVID-19. Study details: Acute and convalescent COVID-19 samples came from the United States, Italy and Spain. In each case, the material was cDNA or gDNA derived from T cells, B-cell-depleted T cells, or PBMCs.

Authors' analysis steps: By means of reference gene primer amplification, nucleated cell counts were estimated. Some clones are missing from TCRdb's copy, which holds only in-frame ones; the method was immunoSEQ multiplex PCR. The DNA was the basis for D and trimming; V, J and clone size are from that table. The sample has about 40,000 clones; about 80% are singletons. Between the trimmed V and J ends, which lost 5 bases and 0 bases, there was a span of 2 bases. Germline CDR1 is SGHAT and CDR2 is FQNNGV. This CDR3 is built from 12 residues. V is TRBV11-2 and J is TRBJ1-3; D gene unclear. The sequencing input was peripheral blood. The sequence was obtained from a woman aged 55-70 years with acute or convalescent COVID-19. The CDR3 loop reads CASSHSGNTIYF. The CDR3 DNA follows: TGTGCCAGCAGCCACTCTGGAAACACCATATATTTT.